This T cell receptor (beta chain) is drawn from a study of molecular identifiers for immune sequencing clone quantification. Across the study: For replicates, RNA isolated from around 20,000 or 99,000 naive CD8 cells was divided into five portions, of which four were sequenced.

In TCRdb, the PCR reads were re-called with MiXCR into one record per CDR3 protein. The sample holds hundreds of thousands of distinct CDR3 sequences, around 25% seen once. Naive CD8 libraries came from about 20,000 to 1,000,000 sorted cells with 10%, 30% or 50% RNA. A CD8+CD4-CCR7+CD45RA+ phenotype served as the sorting definition for naive CD8 T cells. As to this clonotype: Its antigen is undetermined.

The study, taken as a whole, reports: Jurkat TCR RNA spiked in from one cell (amid about 1 million naive cells) was reportedly detectable.

The ends were cut back, 1 base at V and 3 bases at J, with 13 bases in the middle. This CDR3 has 15 residues. Germline lookup yields CDR1 SGHRS and CDR2 YFSETQ. The V call is TRBV5-1, the J call TRBJ1-1; TRBD1 might be the D (6 bases). The sequenced material came from naive CD8+ T cells from blood, with Jurkat cell RNA spiked in. Documented subset: FACS-sorted CD8+CD4-CCR7+CD45RA+ naive T cells. The origin of this receptor is a human donor in good health. Some libraries in this study had Jurkat cell RNA spiked in. The DNA for the CDR3 is TGCGCCAGCAGCTTGCACAGGGCGGTCGACACTGAAGCTTTCTTT. This codes for CASSLHRAVDTEAFF.